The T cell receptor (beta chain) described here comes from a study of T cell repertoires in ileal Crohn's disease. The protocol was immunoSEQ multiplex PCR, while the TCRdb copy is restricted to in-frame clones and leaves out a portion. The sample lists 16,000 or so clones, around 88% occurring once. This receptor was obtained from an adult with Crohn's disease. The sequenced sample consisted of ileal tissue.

As DNA, the CDR3 is TGTGCCAGCAGCGTGGCCGGGACAGGAAATGAAAAACTGTTTTTT. This codes for CASSVAGTGNEKLFF. This chain connects TRBV9 to TRBJ1-4; 8 bases agree with TRBD1. CDR3 size: 15 residues. The J segment lost 5 bases and the V segment lost 2 bases, leaving 5 bases of the junction unmatched. Germline assignment: CDR1 SGDLS and CDR2 YYNGEE.